The present T cell receptor (beta chain) was sequenced within a study of shared clonotypes between healthy human individuals. Study results and limitations: The four-donor shared clonotypes exceeded non-shared clonotypes in generation probability, with non-shared ones scoring lower. Several donors had 4% to 5% of their naive CD4 clonotypes in common. Rarefaction revealed incomplete sorted-subset sequencing despite large depth.

CD45RO negativity and positive selection for CCR7 defined naive CD8 cells, a population that excluded terminally differentiated effector memory CD45RA+ cells. Deep-level assay runs were performed. The repertoire was sequenced with immunoSEQ multiplex PCR; TCRdb's copy has only in-frame clones and lacks some. The sample holds millions of clones; approximately 94% are singletons and the top ten take roughly 1.7%. About this clone itself: As yet, its antigen is unknown.

This TCR came from a young man in good health. Some clones in this sample may be carry-over from other donors' samples. The sample consisted of naive CD8+ T cells from PBMCs.

CDR3 nucleotide sequence: TGTGCCAGCAGTTCCCGGGGGGTGAACACTGAAGCTTTCTTT. It codes for CASSSRGVNTEAFF. The rearrangement links TRBV6-5 to TRBJ1-1; weak D call: TRBD1 (5 bases). Germline assignment: CDR1 MNHEY and CDR2 SVGAGI. V lost 4 bases, J lost 0 bases, and 9 bases lay in between. CDR3 length: 14 amino acids.